Below are 28 T cell receptor beta chains sequenced from a single sample in a study of blood T cell repertoires in COVID-19. TCRdb's table, derived via immunoSEQ multiplex PCR, lists solely in-frame clones and lacks some. Of about 350,000 clones in the sample, roughly 87% were seen once. The sample was PBMCs or T cells enriched from blood (not recorded which). All receptors derive from a young woman who had recovered from COVID-19.

The chain is built from TRBV6-5 and TRBJ2-5; no reliable D call. In germline, CDR1 is MNHEY, CDR2 SVGAGI. V lost 6 bases, J lost 5 bases, and 16 bases lay in between. The CDR3 runs 14 residues. CDR3 in amino acids: CASRLGRSSETQYF. DNA for the CDR3: TGTGCCAGCAGGCTGGGCAGGTCGTCGGAGACCCAGTACTTC.

The V and J genes are TRBV7-2 and TRBJ2-5, with D perhaps matching TRBD1 (6 bases). CDR1 SGHTA and CDR2 FQGNSA come from the germline V gene. The germline V and J ends were trimmed by 5 bases and 2 bases, with 12 bases remaining between them. This CDR3 spans 14 amino acids. The CDR3 loop reads CASSPARGQETQYF. CDR3 coding DNA: TGTGCCAGCAGCCCCGCCAGGGGACAAGAGACCCAGTACTTC.

The chain joins TRBV10-3 to TRBJ2-2; unclear D gene. The CDR3 extends over 16 amino acids. The V gene lost 4 bases and the J gene lost 0 bases, with 12 bases spanning the gap. CDR1 and CDR2 (germline): ENHRY, SYGVKD. CDR3 protein: CAISATLPANTGELFF. CDR3 coding DNA: TGTGCCATCAGTGCGACATTACCGGCGAACACCGGGGAGCTGTTTTTT.

The chain recombines TRBV7-7 with TRBJ2-1, with TRBD1 matching 10 bases. The CDR3 has 15 residues. J lost 7 bases, V lost 1 base, and 4 bases had no gene match. Looked up from germline, CDR1 is SSHAT and CDR2 is FNYEAQ (reference sequence). CDR3 sequence: CASSLGDRGENEQFF. The CDR3 nucleotides are TGTGCCAGCAGCTTAGGGGACAGGGGAGAAAATGAGCAGTTCTTC. The entire variable domain, with the rest obtained from reference TRBV7-7 and TRBJ2-1, is as follows: GAGVSQSPRYKVTKRGQDVTLRCDPISSHATLYWYQQALGQGPEFLTYFNYEAQPDKSGLPSDRFSAERPEGSISTLTIQRTEQRDSAMYRCASSLGDRGENEQFFGPGTRLTVL.

The V call is TRBV7-6, the J call TRBJ2-2; perhaps TRBD2 as D (5 bases). Germline V gives CDR1 SGHVS, CDR2 FNYEAQ. The CDR3 is made up of 17 amino acids. V lost 2 bases and J lost 7, with 20 bases in between. CDR3 loop: CASSLSEGAGVHGELFF. The CDR3 bases are TGTGCCAGCAGCTTAAGCGAGGGCGCAGGCGTGCACGGGGAGCTGTTTTTT.

The chain joins TRBV7-2 to TRBJ1-4, with 7 positions matching TRBD1. The CDR3 runs to 16 residues. With 1 base clipped from V and 0 bases from J, the junction kept 2 bases outside the gene matches. Looked up from germline, CDR1 is SGHTA and CDR2 is FQGNSA. The CDR3 nucleotides read TGTGCCAGCAGCTTAGACAGGGGCACAACTAATGAAAAACTGTTTTTT. It encodes CASSLDRGTTNEKLFF.

The chain has TRBV5-6 and TRBJ1-1, with 9 positions matching TRBD1. CDR1 and CDR2 (germline): SGHDT, YYEEEE. V dropped 1 base and J dropped 1; count of bases not matched to a gene: 8. The CDR3 is 17 amino acids. CDR3 sequence reads: CASSLLRTGAQNTEAFF. The CDR3 nucleotides read TGTGCCAGCAGCTTGCTCCGGACAGGGGCCCAGAACACTGAAGCTTTCTTT.

This clone was seen a single time. The chain is built from TRBV6-2 or TRBV6-3 and TRBJ2-3; 8 bases match TRBD2. CDR1 MNHEY and CDR2 SVGEGT come from the germline V gene. This CDR3 is 15 amino acids long. The V and J ends lost 5 bases and 6 bases, in that order; junction bases with no gene match: 10. In nucleotides, the CDR3 is TGTGCCAGCAGTCGCGGTAGCGGGGTTCGGGATACGCAGTATTTT. It codes for CASSRGSGVRDTQYF.

The V gene is TRBV4-1, the J gene TRBJ2-1, with TRBD2 matching 11 bases. This CDR3 region has 15 residues. Trimming took 1 base from V and 6 from J; bases not matched to a gene: 2. Per the germline V gene, CDR1 is MGHRA and CDR2 is YSYEKL. The CDR3 here is CASSQVTSGANEQFF. The CDR3 DNA reads as TGCGCCAGCAGCCAAGTGACTAGCGGGGCCAATGAGCAGTTCTTC.

In regard to this clone: This sample also contains other DNA sequences that code for the same CDR3. J is TRBJ2-3 and V is TRBV7-2; TRBD2 might be the D (6 bases). The CDR3 extends over 15 amino acids. V was clipped by 0 bases and J by 0 bases, with 7 bases between them. The V gene's germline CDR1 is SGHTA and CDR2 FQGNSA. CDR3 protein: CASSLAGGSTDTQYF. CDR3 nucleotide sequence: TGTGCCAGCAGCTTAGCGGGGGGTAGCACAGATACGCAGTATTTT.

V and J are TRBV5-1 and TRBJ1-4, with TRBD1 matching 7 bases. With V trimmed by 4 bases and J by 5 bases, 8 bases remained unmatched. This CDR3 is 15 amino acids long. Looked up from germline, CDR1 is SGHRS and CDR2 is YFSETQ. The CDR3 DNA sequence: TGCGCCAGCAGCCCGACAGGGATAAAGAATGAAAAACTGTTTTTT. It translates to CASSPTGIKNEKLFF.

The chain employs TRBV29-1 and TRBJ2-5; perhaps TRBD2 as D (7 bases). The length of the CDR3 is 15 residues. Germline CDR1 and CDR2: SQVTM and ANQGSEA. Trimming cost V 6 bases and J 5 bases, with 22 bases left between them. The CDR3 DNA follows: TGCAGCGTGGGCTCCGAGCGGGGAGGGGGGGAGACCCAGTACTTC. It is translated as CSVGSERGGGETQYF. Full variable domain (missing parts from reference TRBV29-1 and TRBJ2-5): SAVISQKPSRDICQRGTSLTIQCQVDSQVTMMFWYRQQPGQSLTLIATANQGSEATYESGFVIDKFPISRPNLTFSTLTVSNMSPEDSSIYLCSVGSERGGGETQYFGPGTRLLVL.

This chain links TRBV3-1 (or the pseudogene TRBV3-2) with TRBJ2-3; 11 bases line up with TRBD2. Per the germline V gene, CDR1 is LGHDT and CDR2 is YNNKEL (reference sequence). V gave up 7 bases and J gave up 3 bases; unmatched junction bases: 6. The CDR3 is 15 residues long. For the CDR3, the DNA is TGTGCCAGCATGCTAGCGGGGGGTCTAACAGATACGCAGTATTTT. Its protein product is CASMLAGGLTDTQYF.

In this sample, this clone turned up a few times. The chain recombines TRBV30 with TRBJ2-5; 10 bases are shared with TRBD1. J was trimmed by 6 bases and V by 3 bases; bases with no gene match: 4. The CDR3 loop spans 13 amino acids. CDR1 and CDR2 (germline): GTSNPN, SVGIG (reference sequence). The CDR3 is CAWRGTGEQTQYF. The CDR3 nucleotides are TGTGCCTGGAGAGGGACAGGGGAACAGACCCAGTACTTC.

The V and J genes are TRBV19 and TRBJ1-2; D is ambiguous. This CDR3 region has 13 residues. Trimming took off 8 bases at V and 3 bases at J, with 13 bases between the two ends. Germline loops: CDR1 LNHDA, CDR2 SQIVND (reference sequence). The CDR3 bases are TGTGCCAGTGACGACGGGAGCTACTATGGCTACACCTTC. Translating gives CASDDGSYYGYTF.

The V gene is TRBV28, the J gene TRBJ1-2, with 8 nucleotides matching TRBD1. Trimming removed 2 bases from V and 8 bases from J; junction bases left unmatched: 10. The CDR3 spans 15 residues. The germline CDR1 and CDR2 sequences are MDHEN and SYDVKM. The chain's CDR3 is CASSLGGQGSRGYTF. The CDR3, as DNA: TGTGCCAGCAGTTTAGGAGGACAGGGCAGCAGGGGCTACACCTTC.

CDR3 in DNA: TGTGCCACCACGTTTGGGGCCGCGGGGGAGCAGTACTTC. Residues: CATTFGAAGEQYF. J is TRBJ2-7 and V is TRBV6-5; perhaps TRBD2 as D (6 bases). Trimming removed 10 bases from V and 7 bases from J, with 20 bases in between. The germline V gene has CDR1 MNHEY and CDR2 SVGAGI. This CDR3 has 13 amino acids.

The rearrangement uses TRBV2 and TRBJ1-3; D unresolved. There are 15 residues in the CDR3. Germline CDR1 is SNHLY and CDR2 is FYNNEI. V gave up 3 bases and J gave up 0 bases, with 9 bases separating them. The CDR3 coding sequence is TGTGCCAGCAGTGAGGAGGACTACTCTGGAAACACCATATATTTT. Translating gives CASSEEDYSGNTIYF.

The V and J genes are TRBV7-2 and TRBJ2-7; possible D gene TRBD1, 5 bases. Germline CDR1 and CDR2: SGHTA and FQGNSA. The V gene lost 1 base and the J gene lost 1 base, with 11 bases spanning the gap. The CDR3 loop spans 15 amino acids. CDR3 DNA: TGTGCCAGCAGCTTAGAACTACAGGTTTCCTACGAGCAGTACTTC. It encodes CASSLELQVSYEQYF.

The chain is built from TRBV30 and TRBJ1-4, with D maybe TRBD1 (6 bases). The CDR3 covers 15 residues. CDR1 is GTSNPN, CDR2 SVGIG, per germline (reference sequence). V lost 3 bases, J lost 9 bases, and 20 bases lay in between. CDR3 residues: CAWSLRQAGQKKLFF. The CDR3 bases are TGTGCCTGGAGCCTCAGACAGGCCGGGCAAAAAAAACTGTTTTTT.

This clone was counted once. The CDR3 sequence is CASSVGSLGGPLETQYF. The CDR3 DNA sequence: TGTGCCAGCAGCGTAGGTTCGTTGGGGGGGCCTCTGGAGACCCAGTACTTC. J is TRBJ2-5 and V is TRBV9, with D perhaps TRBD2 (7 bases). Germline loops: CDR1 SGDLS, CDR2 YYNGEE. Trimming cost V 0 bases and J 5 bases, with 20 bases left between them. The CDR3 extends over 17 amino acids.

This clone has only one observation. V usage is TRBV6-5 and J usage is TRBJ1-4; D is perhaps TRBD1 (6 bases). Trimming stripped 3 bases from V and 8 bases from J, with 13 bases between. CDR1 is MNHEY and CDR2 is SVGAGI in the germline V gene. This CDR3 is built from 14 residues. The CDR3 DNA reads TGTGCCAGCAGTTATGGTACAGGGCGCGAAAAACTGTTTTTT. This codes for CASSYGTGREKLFF.

This clone is deemed medium-sized. The V call is TRBV7-6, the J call TRBJ2-3; TRBD2 matches at 9 bases. V shed 1 base and J 6 bases; nucleotides not matched to a gene: 11. The CDR3 is 17 residues long. Per germline, CDR1 SGHVS and CDR2 FNYEAQ. Written as DNA, the CDR3 is TGTGCCAGCAGCTTAGGGGGCTGGCCTAGCGGGACCGATACGCAGTATTTT. Protein: CASSLGGWPSGTDTQYF.

This clone occurred once. The chain joins TRBV7-2 to TRBJ2-3; D is unclear. Germline assignment: CDR1 SGHTA and CDR2 FQGNSA. The CDR3 covers 15 residues. V shed 1 base and J shed 2 bases, with 10 bases lying between them. The CDR3 here is CASSLGGALTDTQYF. As DNA, the CDR3 is TGTGCCAGCAGCTTAGGAGGCGCACTCACAGATACGCAGTATTTT. Full variable domain (remainder filled in from reference TRBV7-2 and TRBJ2-3): GAGVSQSPSNKVTEKGKDVELRCDPISGHTALYWYRQSLGQGLEFLIYFQGNSAPDKSGLPSDRFSAERTGGSVSTLTIQRTQQEDSAVYLCASSLGGALTDTQYFGPGTRLTVL.

The chain carries TRBV7-2 and TRBJ2-5; 7 positions match TRBD2. The J segment lost 0 bases and the V segment lost 1 base, leaving 5 bases of the junction unmatched. The CDR3 extends over 16 amino acids. Germline CDR1 and CDR2: SGHTA and FQGNSA. CDR3 amino acids: CASSLGEGAYQETQYF. DNA of the CDR3: TGTGCCAGCAGCTTAGGGGAGGGCGCCTACCAAGAGACCCAGTACTTC. Using reference TRBV7-2 and TRBJ2-5 for the parts outside the CDR3, the full variable domain is GAGVSQSPSNKVTEKGKDVELRCDPISGHTALYWYRQSLGQGLEFLIYFQGNSAPDKSGLPSDRFSAERTGGSVSTLTIQRTQQEDSAVYLCASSLGEGAYQETQYFGPGTRLLVL.

The chain couples TRBV10-2 to TRBJ2-2; 11 nucleotides line up with TRBD2. V was pared by 8 bases and J by 4 bases, with 6 bases of the junction left unmatched. From germline, CDR1 is WSHSY and CDR2 SAAADI. CDR3 size: 15 residues. The CDR3 sequence is CASDTSGGPTGELFF. In DNA form, the CDR3 reads TGCGCCAGCGACACTAGCGGGGGTCCCACCGGGGAGCTGTTTTTT.

This chain joins TRBV6-2 or TRBV6-3 and TRBJ2-2, with 9 bases matching TRBD2. With V trimmed by 6 bases and J by 0 bases, 8 bases remained unmatched. The germline V gene has CDR1 MNHEY and CDR2 SVGEGT. The CDR3 consists of 17 residues. In nucleotides, the CDR3 is TGTGCCAGCAGCCCAGGACTAGCGTCCGCGAACACCGGGGAGCTGTTTTTT. The encoded protein is CASSPGLASANTGELFF.

This sequence joins TRBV6-5 and TRBJ1-2, with a possible D match to TRBD1 (6 bases). V lost 2 bases to trimming and J lost 3 bases, with 10 bases between them. There are 14 residues in the CDR3. Germline lookup yields CDR1 MNHEY and CDR2 SVGAGI. The chain's CDR3 is CASSYGGGYYGYTF. Written as DNA, the CDR3 is TGTGCCAGCAGTTACGGGGGCGGCTACTATGGCTACACCTTC.